This T cell receptor (beta chain) derives from a study of CD8 T cells in ankylosing spondylitis. Study findings and constraints: What seemed typical of ankylosing spondylitis blood was a TCR beta motif built from several highly homologous variants. Significantly higher representation of disease-linked clones was reported for matched ankylosing spondylitis synovial fluid. Reactive arthritis synovial fluid and blood previously showed some of these motif variants. Disease-linked clones, CD8+, were relatively rare in peripheral blood.

CDR1 is MGHDK, CDR2 SYGVNS, per germline. The CDR3 totals 10 residues. The ends were cut back, 6 bases at V and 9 bases at J, with 6 bases in the middle. TCRdb recomputed calls from the 5' RACE reads with MiXCR, one row per CDR3 protein. Here the sample spans 150,000 to 200,000 distinct CDR3 sequences, over 15% being singletons. The table lists this clonotype with a few counts. The antigen is undetermined. This may come from a read error, since a much larger clone is one base off. The sample taken for sequencing was blood, either unsorted or a sorted T cell fraction (not recorded which). This receptor was identified in a male donor aged 10-30 years with ankylosing spondylitis or in good health (not recorded which). The chain is built from TRBV25-1 and TRBJ2-1, with D unclear. The CDR3: CASSSVEQFF. CDR3 DNA sequence: TGTGCCAGCAGCTCGGTTGAGCAGTTCTTC.